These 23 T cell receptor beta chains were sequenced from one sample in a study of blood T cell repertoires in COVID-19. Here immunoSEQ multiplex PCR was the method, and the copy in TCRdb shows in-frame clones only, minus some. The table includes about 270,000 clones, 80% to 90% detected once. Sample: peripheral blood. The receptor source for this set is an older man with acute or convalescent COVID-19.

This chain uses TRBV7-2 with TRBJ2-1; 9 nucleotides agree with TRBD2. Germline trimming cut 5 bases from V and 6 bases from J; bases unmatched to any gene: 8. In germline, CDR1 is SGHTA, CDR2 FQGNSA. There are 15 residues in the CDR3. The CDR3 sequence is CASSPLTSGSNEQFF. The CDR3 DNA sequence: TGTGCCAGCAGCCCCCTAACTAGCGGGTCCAATGAGCAGTTCTTC.

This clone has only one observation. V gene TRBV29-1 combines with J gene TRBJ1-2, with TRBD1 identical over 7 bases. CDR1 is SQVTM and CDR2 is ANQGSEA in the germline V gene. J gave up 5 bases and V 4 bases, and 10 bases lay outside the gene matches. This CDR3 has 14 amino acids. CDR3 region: CSVGFGTAKYGYTF. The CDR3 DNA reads TGCAGCGTTGGGTTCGGGACAGCGAAATATGGCTACACCTTC. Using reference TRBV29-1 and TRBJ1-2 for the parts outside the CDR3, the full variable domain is SAVISQKPSRDICQRGTSLTIQCQVDSQVTMMFWYRQQPGQSLTLIATANQGSEATYESGFVIDKFPISRPNLTFSTLTVSNMSPEDSSIYLCSVGFGTAKYGYTFGSGTRLTVV.

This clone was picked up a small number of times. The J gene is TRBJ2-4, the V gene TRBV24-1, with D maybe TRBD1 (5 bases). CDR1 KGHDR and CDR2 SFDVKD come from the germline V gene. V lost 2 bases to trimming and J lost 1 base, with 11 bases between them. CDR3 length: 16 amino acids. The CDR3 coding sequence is TGTGCCACCAGTGATTCCAGGGCCCGGGCCAAAAACATTCAGTACTTC. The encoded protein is CATSDSRARAKNIQYF.

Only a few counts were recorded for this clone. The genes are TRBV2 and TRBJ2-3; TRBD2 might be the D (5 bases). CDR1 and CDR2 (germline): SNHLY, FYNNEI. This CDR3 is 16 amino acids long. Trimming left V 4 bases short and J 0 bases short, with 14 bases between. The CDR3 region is CASSGGLAPSTDTQYF. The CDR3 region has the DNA TGTGCCAGCAGTGGTGGGTTAGCGCCCAGCACAGATACGCAGTATTTT.

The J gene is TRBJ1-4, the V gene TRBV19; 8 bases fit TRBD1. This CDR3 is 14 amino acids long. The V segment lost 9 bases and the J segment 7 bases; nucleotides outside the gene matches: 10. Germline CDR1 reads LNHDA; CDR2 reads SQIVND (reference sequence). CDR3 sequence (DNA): TGTGCCAGCCAGGGCCCACAGGGGGGTGAAAAACTGTTTTTT. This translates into CASQGPQGGEKLFF. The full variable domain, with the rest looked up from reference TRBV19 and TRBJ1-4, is DGGITQSPKYLFRKEGQNVTLSCEQNLNHDAMYWYRQDPGQGLRLIYYSQIVNDFQKGDIAEGYSVSREKKESFPLTVTSAQKNPTAFYLCASQGPQGGEKLFFGSGTQLSVL.

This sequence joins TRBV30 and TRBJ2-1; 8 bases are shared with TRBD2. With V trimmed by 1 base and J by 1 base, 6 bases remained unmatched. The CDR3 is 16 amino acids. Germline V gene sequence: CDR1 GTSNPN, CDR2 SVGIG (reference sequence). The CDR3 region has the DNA TGTGCCTGGAGTGCCCTGACTAGCGCGTCCTACAATGAGCAGTTCTTC. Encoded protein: CAWSALTSASYNEQFF.

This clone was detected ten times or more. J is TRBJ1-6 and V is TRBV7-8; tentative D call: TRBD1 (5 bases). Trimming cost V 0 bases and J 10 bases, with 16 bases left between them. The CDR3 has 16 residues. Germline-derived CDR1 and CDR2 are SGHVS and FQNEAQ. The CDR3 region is CASSLAIGVSISPLHF. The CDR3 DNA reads TGTGCCAGCAGCTTAGCGATAGGGGTCTCAATCTCACCCCTCCACTTT.

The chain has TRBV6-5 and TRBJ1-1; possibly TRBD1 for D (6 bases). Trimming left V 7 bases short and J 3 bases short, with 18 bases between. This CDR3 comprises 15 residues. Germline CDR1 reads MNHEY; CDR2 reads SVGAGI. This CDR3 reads CASNPTGGADTEAFF. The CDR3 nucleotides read TGTGCCAGCAATCCTACGGGGGGGGCGGACACTGAAGCTTTCTTT.

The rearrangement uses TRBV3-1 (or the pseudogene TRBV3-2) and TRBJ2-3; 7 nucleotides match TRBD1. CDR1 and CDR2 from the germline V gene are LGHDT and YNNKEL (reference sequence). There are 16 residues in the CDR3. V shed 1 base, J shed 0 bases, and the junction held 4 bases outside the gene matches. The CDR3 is CASSQGQGRSTDTQYF. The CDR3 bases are TGTGCCAGCAGCCAAGGACAGGGTCGGAGCACAGATACGCAGTATTTT.

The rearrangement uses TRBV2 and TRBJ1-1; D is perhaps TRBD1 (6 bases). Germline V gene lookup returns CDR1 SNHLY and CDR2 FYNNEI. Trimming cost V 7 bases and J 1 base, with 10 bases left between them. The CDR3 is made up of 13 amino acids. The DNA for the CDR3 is TGTGCCAGCAAGGGGGAGGGGAACACTGAAGCTTTCTTT. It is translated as CASKGEGNTEAFF.

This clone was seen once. CDR3 sequence reads: CAISASSTGANVLTF. The CDR3 DNA reads TGTGCCATCAGTGCCTCTAGTACTGGGGCCAACGTCCTGACTTTC. This chain joins TRBV10-3 and TRBJ2-6; no clear D gene. Germline V gives CDR1 ENHRY, CDR2 SYGVKD. This CDR3 region has 15 residues. Trimming took 4 bases from V and 2 from J, leaving 9 bases between them.

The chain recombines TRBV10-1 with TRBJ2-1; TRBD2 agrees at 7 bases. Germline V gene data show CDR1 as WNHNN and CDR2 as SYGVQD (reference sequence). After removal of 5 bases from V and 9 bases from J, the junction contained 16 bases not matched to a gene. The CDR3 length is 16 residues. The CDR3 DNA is TGCGCCAGCAGTTGGGAGTCACGCGCGTGGGGGGGTGAGCAGTTCTTC. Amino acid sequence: CASSWESRAWGGEQFF.

CDR3: CASSQDPPGYTETQYF. The CDR3 DNA follows: TGCGCCAGCAGCCAAGATCCGCCCGGGTATACGGAGACCCAGTACTTC. The chain recombines TRBV4-1 with TRBJ2-5; no reliable D call. There are 16 residues in the CDR3. Germline-derived CDR1 and CDR2 are MGHRA and YSYEKL. The V and J ends lost 0 bases and 5 bases respectively, with 16 bases between them.

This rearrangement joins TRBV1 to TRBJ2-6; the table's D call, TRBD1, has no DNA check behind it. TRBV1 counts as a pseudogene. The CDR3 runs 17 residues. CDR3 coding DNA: TGCACCAGCAGCCAAGAGCCACAGAGCTCTGGGGCCAACGTCCTGACTTTC. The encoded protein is CTSSQEPQSSGANVLTF.

CDR3 DNA sequence: TGTGCCAGCAGTTCCAGGTCCGTTTCTAGCAATCAGCCCCAGCATTTT. Amino acid sequence: CASSSRSVSSNQPQHF. The chain uses TRBV2 and TRBJ1-5, with D hard to call. Germline V gene lookup returns CDR1 SNHLY and CDR2 FYNNEI. This CDR3 is 16 amino acids long. Trimming took 5 bases from V and 0 from J, leaving 14 bases between them. Using reference TRBV2 and TRBJ1-5 for the parts outside the CDR3, the full variable domain is EPEVTQTPSHQVTQMGQEVILRCVPISNHLYFYWYRQILGQKVEFLVSFYNNEISEKSEIFDDQFSVERPDGSNFTLKIRSTKLEDSAMYFCASSSRSVSSNQPQHFGDGTRLSIL.

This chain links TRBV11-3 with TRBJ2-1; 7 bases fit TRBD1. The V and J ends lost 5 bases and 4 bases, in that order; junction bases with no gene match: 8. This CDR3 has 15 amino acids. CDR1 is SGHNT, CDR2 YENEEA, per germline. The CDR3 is CASSPGTATYNEQFF. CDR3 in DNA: TGTGCCAGCAGCCCCGGGACAGCTACTTACAATGAGCAGTTCTTC.

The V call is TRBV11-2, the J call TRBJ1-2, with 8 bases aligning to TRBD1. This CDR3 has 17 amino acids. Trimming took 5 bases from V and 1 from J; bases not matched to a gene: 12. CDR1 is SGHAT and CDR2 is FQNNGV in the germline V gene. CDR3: CASSRGGQGALNYGYTF. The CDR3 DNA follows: TGTGCCAGCAGCCGTGGGGGTCAGGGGGCTCTTAACTATGGCTACACCTTC.

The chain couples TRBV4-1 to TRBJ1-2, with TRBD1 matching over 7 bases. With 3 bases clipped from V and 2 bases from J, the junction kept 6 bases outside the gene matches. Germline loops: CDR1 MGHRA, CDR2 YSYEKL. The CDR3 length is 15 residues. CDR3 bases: TGCGCCAGCAGCCAGGTTCGACAGGGAAACTATGGCTACACCTTC. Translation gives CASSQVRQGNYGYTF.

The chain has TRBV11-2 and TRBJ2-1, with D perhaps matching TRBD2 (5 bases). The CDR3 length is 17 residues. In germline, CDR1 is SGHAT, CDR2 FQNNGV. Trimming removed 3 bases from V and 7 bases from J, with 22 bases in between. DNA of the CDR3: TGTGCCAGCAGCTTCCCATACACTAGGTCGGGTCGGAATGAGCAGTTCTTC. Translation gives CASSFPYTRSGRNEQFF.

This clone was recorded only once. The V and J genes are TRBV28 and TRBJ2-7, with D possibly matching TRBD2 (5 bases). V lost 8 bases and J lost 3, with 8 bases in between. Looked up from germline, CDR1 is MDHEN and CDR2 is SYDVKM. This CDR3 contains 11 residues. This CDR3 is CASGSNYEQYF. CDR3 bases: TGTGCCAGCGGGAGCAACTACGAGCAGTACTTC.

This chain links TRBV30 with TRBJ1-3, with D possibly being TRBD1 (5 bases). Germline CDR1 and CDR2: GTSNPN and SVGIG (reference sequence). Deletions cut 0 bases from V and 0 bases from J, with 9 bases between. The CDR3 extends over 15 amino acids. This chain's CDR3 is CAWSVKGYSGNTIYF. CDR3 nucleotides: TGTGCCTGGAGTGTAAAGGGGTACTCTGGAAACACCATATATTTT.

The CDR3 sequence: CASSQEVTGVAYGYTF. The CDR3 nucleotides read TGCGCCAGCAGCCAAGAGGTGACAGGGGTAGCCTATGGCTACACCTTC. The chain carries TRBV4-1 and TRBJ1-2, with 8 bases fitting TRBD1. V dropped 0 bases and J dropped 4; count of bases not matched to a gene: 7. Germline V gives CDR1 MGHRA, CDR2 YSYEKL. The CDR3 consists of 16 residues.

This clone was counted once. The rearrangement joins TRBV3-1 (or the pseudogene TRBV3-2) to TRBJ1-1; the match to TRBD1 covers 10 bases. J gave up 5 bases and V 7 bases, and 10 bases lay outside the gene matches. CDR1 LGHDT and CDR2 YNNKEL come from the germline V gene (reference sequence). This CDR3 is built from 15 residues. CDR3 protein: CASTNIGQGVTEAFF. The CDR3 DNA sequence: TGTGCCAGCACCAACATCGGACAGGGGGTTACTGAAGCTTTCTTT.